The 20 T cell receptor beta chains given below trace back to one sample, sequenced in a study of shared clonotypes between healthy human individuals (dated by TCRdb to about 2020). Library method: the immunoSEQ multiplex PCR assay. TCRdb carries this immuneACCESS record with in-frame sequences only. Its versions omit some clonotypes, under half of them owing to an unresolved V gene in the studies checked, with the rest unexplained. Present in this sample are more than 900,000 clones, about 80% of which were seen just once. The leading ten clones occupy 0.6% to 0.75% of the sample. The specimen sequenced was memory CD4+ T cells from PBMCs. This sample's cell subset or site label indicates: CD45RA-negative fraction. The receptors were gathered from a young man in good health. Some clones in this sample may be carry-over from other donors' samples.

J is TRBJ2-7 and V is TRBV11-2, with a weak D call TRBD2 (5 bases). Per germline, CDR1 SGHAT and CDR2 FQNNGV. This CDR3 has 16 amino acids. V gave up 6 bases and J gave up 3 bases, with 21 bases separating them. In DNA form, the CDR3 reads TGTGCCAGCAGGGGTCGGACTCACCTTGGCCACTACGAGCAGTACTTC. Protein sequence: CASRGRTHLGHYEQYF.

As concerns this clone: This sample includes further DNA sequences coding for the same CDR3. This chain joins TRBV11-3 and TRBJ2-3; D gene unclear. This CDR3 spans 12 amino acids. Germline V gives CDR1 SGHNT, CDR2 YENEEA. V dropped 1 base and J dropped 5 bases, with 4 bases sitting between them. The CDR3 bases are TGTGCCAGCAGCTTAGGCGGAGATACGCAGTATTTT. Amino acids: CASSLGGDTQYF.

This rearrangement joins TRBV2 to TRBJ2-5; TRBD1 is a possible D gene (5 bases). Germline lookup yields CDR1 SNHLY and CDR2 FYNNEI. V lost 4 bases, J lost 4 bases, and 10 bases lay in between. This CDR3 region has 13 residues. CDR3 in amino acids: CASSVSRAETQYF. The CDR3 DNA follows: TGTGCCAGCAGTGTTAGCAGGGCAGAGACCCAGTACTTC.

This clone was observed a handful of times. This chain links TRBV11-2 with TRBJ1-2; no clear D gene. CDR1 is SGHAT, CDR2 FQNNGV, per germline. Trimming pared 0 bases from V and 1 base from J, leaving 3 bases between. This CDR3 has 13 amino acids. The CDR3, as DNA: TGTGCCAGCAGCTTAGACAATAACTATGGCTACACCTTC. Amino acid sequence: CASSLDNNYGYTF. Full variable domain (missing parts from reference TRBV11-2 and TRBJ1-2): EAGVAQSPRYKIIEKRQSVAFWCNPISGHATLYWYQQILGQGPKLLIQFQNNGVVDDSQLPKDRFSAERLKGVDSTLKIQPAKLEDSAVYLCASSLDNNYGYTFGSGTRLTVV.

This sequence joins TRBV9 and TRBJ1-2; D call uncertain. There are 15 residues in the CDR3. V lost 0 bases, J lost 3 bases, and 12 bases lay in between. The germline CDR1 and CDR2 sequences are SGDLS and YYNGEE. The CDR3 coding sequence is TGTGCCAGCAGCGTAGCTACGGCGGCGGACTATGGCTACACCTTC. Its protein product is CASSVATAADYGYTF.

The chain employs TRBV9 and TRBJ2-2; 7 bases align to TRBD2. The V gene's germline CDR1 is SGDLS and CDR2 YYNGEE. The CDR3 consists of 14 residues. The J segment lost 7 bases and the V segment lost 3 bases, leaving 6 bases of the junction unmatched. The CDR3 here is CASSARLALGELFF. The CDR3 nucleotides are TGTGCCAGCAGCGCCCGACTAGCTCTCGGGGAGCTGTTTTTT.

J is TRBJ1-2 and V is TRBV6-1; the match to TRBD1 covers 9 bases. This CDR3 is built from 15 residues. V was clipped by 4 bases and J by 4 bases; unmatched bases: 7. The germline gives CDR1 MNHNS, CDR2 SASEGT. The CDR3 coding sequence is TGTGCCAGCAGTGTACAACAGGGACAGGGCTATGGCTACACCTTC. Protein product: CASSVQQGQGYGYTF.

V usage is TRBV6-1 and J usage is TRBJ2-7, with 9 bases lining up with TRBD1. This CDR3 has 13 residues. Germline V gives CDR1 MNHNS, CDR2 SASEGT. The ends lost 4 bases at V and 5 bases at J; junction bases unmatched: 3. The CDR3 DNA follows: TGTGCCAGCAGTGGGGGACAGGGAAACGAGCAGTACTTC. It translates to CASSGGQGNEQYF.

The count of this clone is one. Written as DNA, the CDR3 is TGTGCCAGCATCCCGGACAGGGGTAAGGATGAGCAGTACTTC. Translation: CASIPDRGKDEQYF. The chain is built from TRBV2 and TRBJ2-7; 9 nucleotides line up with TRBD1. The germline CDR1 and CDR2 sequences are SNHLY and FYNNEI. This CDR3 contains 14 residues. The ends lost 7 bases at V and 7 bases at J; junction bases unmatched: 11.

This clone was seen a few times. The gene calls are TRBV7-2 and TRBJ1-1; no reliable D call. CDR1 SGHTA and CDR2 FQGNSA come from the germline V gene. This CDR3 comprises 12 residues. The V end was cut by 5 bases, the J end by 12 bases, with 16 bases between. The CDR3 sequence: CASSPNRPRPFF. Here the CDR3 DNA reads TGTGCCAGCAGCCCTAATAGGCCTCGGCCTTTCTTT.

The V gene is TRBV2, the J gene TRBJ2-3, with 10 bases fitting TRBD2. This CDR3 has 15 amino acids. Germline lookup yields CDR1 SNHLY and CDR2 FYNNEI. V dropped 9 bases and J dropped 3; count of bases not matched to a gene: 9. The chain's CDR3 is CARTGTSVRTDTQYF. As DNA, the CDR3 is TGTGCCAGGACCGGGACTAGCGTGCGGACAGATACGCAGTATTTT.

This sequence joins TRBV18 and TRBJ2-2; D is unclear. V was cut by 5 bases and J by 8 bases, with 9 bases left in between. There are 12 residues in the CDR3. Germline lookup yields CDR1 KGHSH and CDR2 LQKENI. The CDR3 coding sequence is TGTGCCAGCTCATCAAAGGAAGGGGAGCTGTTTTTT. It is translated as CASSSKEGELFF.

The J gene is TRBJ1-3, the V gene TRBV11-2, with unresolved D. The germline V gene has CDR1 SGHAT and CDR2 FQNNGV. This CDR3 is 15 amino acids long. Trimming shortened V by 5 bases and J by 4 bases, and 15 bases separated the two germline ends. DNA for the CDR3: TGTGCCAGCAGCCCTAGGCCGGGGAGGGGAAACACCATATATTTT. Translated: CASSPRPGRGNTIYF.

The CDR3 coding sequence is TGTGCCAGTAGTAATTCGGGATCGGGCTACGAGCAGTACTTC. It codes for CASSNSGSGYEQYF. This chain links TRBV19 with TRBJ2-7, with a tentative D call TRBD2 (5 bases). This CDR3 has 14 residues. CDR1 LNHDA and CDR2 SQIVND come from the germline V gene (reference sequence). The ends were cut back, 4 bases at V and 3 bases at J, with 13 bases in the middle.

For this clone: A junction end diverges from the germline sequence, so it may reflect a read error. The chain joins TRBV7-9 to TRBJ1-1; no firm D call. There are 12 residues in the CDR3. Germline V lookup: CDR1 SEHNR, CDR2 FQNEAQ (reference sequence). The chain's CDR3 is CANSFSTYSAFF. The CDR3 DNA is TGTGCCAACAGCTTTTCAACTTATTCGGCTTTCTTT.

This chain links TRBV5-1 with TRBJ2-1, with TRBD1 matching 9 bases. J was trimmed by 4 bases and V by 4 bases; bases with no gene match: 15. Germline CDR1 reads SGHRS; CDR2 reads YFSETQ. CDR3 length equals 18 residues. CDR3 loop: CASSKVNPGTGIYNEQFF. CDR3 bases: TGCGCCAGCAGCAAAGTTAACCCCGGGACAGGGATTTACAATGAGCAGTTCTTC. The full variable domain, with the rest looked up from reference TRBV5-1 and TRBJ2-1, is KAGVTQTPRYLIKTRGQQVTLSCSPISGHRSVSWYQQTPGQGLQFLFEYFSETQRNKGNFPGRFSGRQFSNSRSEMNVSTLELGDSALYLCASSKVNPGTGIYNEQFFGPGTRLTVL.

The CDR3 DNA sequence: TGTGCCAGCAGCGACATACGACAGACACGGCGTGGCAATCAGCCCCAGCATTTT. Its protein product is CASSDIRQTRRGNQPQHF. The chain couples TRBV28 to TRBJ1-5; a weak D match, TRBD1 (5 bases). Germline CDR1 MDHEN, CDR2 SYDVKM. The V end lost 6 bases, the J end lost 2 bases, and 23 bases lay between the germline ends. This CDR3 has 18 residues.

The chain employs TRBV5-1 and TRBJ1-2; 10 nucleotides match TRBD1. V gave up 2 bases and J gave up 3 bases; unmatched junction bases: 4. CDR1 is SGHRS, CDR2 YFSETQ, per germline. This CDR3 has 15 residues. The CDR3 DNA is TGCGCCAGCAGCTTATCCGGGACAGGGGACTATGGCTACACCTTC. This gives the protein CASSLSGTGDYGYTF. Together with reference TRBV5-1 and TRBJ1-2, the CDR3 gives the full variable domain: KAGVTQTPRYLIKTRGQQVTLSCSPISGHRSVSWYQQTPGQGLQFLFEYFSETQRNKGNFPGRFSGRQFSNSRSEMNVSTLELGDSALYLCASSLSGTGDYGYTFGSGTRLTVV.

The chain couples TRBV5-1 to TRBJ2-7; TRBD1 matches at 9 bases. There are 12 residues in the CDR3. Per the germline V gene, CDR1 is SGHRS and CDR2 is YFSETQ. Trimming removed 4 bases from V and 7 bases from J; junction bases left unmatched: 3. In DNA, the CDR3 is TGCGCCAGCAGCCGACAGGGGGAAGAGCAGTACTTC. Protein: CASSRQGEEQYF.

This clone was seen a handful of times. The CDR3 loop reads CASSRVAGGVRNEQFF. CDR3 in DNA: TGCGCCAGCAGCCGTGTAGCGGGAGGGGTGCGAAATGAGCAGTTCTTC. The chain joins TRBV4-1 to TRBJ2-1, with 11 nucleotides matching TRBD2. Germline CDR1 and CDR2: MGHRA and YSYEKL. With 4 bases clipped from V and 7 bases from J, the junction kept 9 bases outside the gene matches. The CDR3 is made up of 16 amino acids.